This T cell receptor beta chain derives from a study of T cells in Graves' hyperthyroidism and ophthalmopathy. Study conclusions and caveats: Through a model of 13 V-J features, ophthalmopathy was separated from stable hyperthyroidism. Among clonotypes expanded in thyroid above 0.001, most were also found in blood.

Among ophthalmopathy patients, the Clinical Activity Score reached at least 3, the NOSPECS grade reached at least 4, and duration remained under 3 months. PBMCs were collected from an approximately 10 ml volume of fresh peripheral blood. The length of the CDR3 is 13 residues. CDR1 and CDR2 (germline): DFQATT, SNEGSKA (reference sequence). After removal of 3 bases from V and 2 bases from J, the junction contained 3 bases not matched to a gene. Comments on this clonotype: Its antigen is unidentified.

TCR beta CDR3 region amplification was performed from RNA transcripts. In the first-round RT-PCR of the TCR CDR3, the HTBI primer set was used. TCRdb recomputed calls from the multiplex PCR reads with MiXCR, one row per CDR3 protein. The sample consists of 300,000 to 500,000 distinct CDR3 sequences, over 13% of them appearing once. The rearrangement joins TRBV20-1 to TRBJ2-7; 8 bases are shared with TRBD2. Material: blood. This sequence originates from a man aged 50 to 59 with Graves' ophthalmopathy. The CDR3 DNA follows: TGCAGTGCTAGGACTAGCGCTACCTACGAGCAGTACTTC. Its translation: CSARTSATYEQYF.